The 17 T cell receptor beta chains below were found in one sample sequenced in a study of blood T cell repertoires in COVID-19. Profiling relied on immunoSEQ multiplex PCR, and the TCRdb table lists in-frame clones only, not all of them. The sample lists over 300,000 clones, about 82% occurring once. Source material: peripheral blood. The source of these receptors is a human donor in a cohort sampled during active COVID-19.

This chain uses TRBV10-3 with TRBJ2-7; 9 bases align to TRBD1. CDR1 is ENHRY, CDR2 SYGVKD, per germline. This CDR3 has 14 amino acids. Trimming removed 3 bases from V and 7 bases from J; junction bases left unmatched: 7. In DNA, the CDR3 is TGTGCCATCAGTGACGCACAGGGGGCGCAGGAGCAGTACTTC. Its translation: CAISDAQGAQEQYF.

V and J are TRBV7-9 and TRBJ1-3; D not certain. In germline, CDR1 is SEHNR, CDR2 FQNEAQ (reference sequence). This CDR3 comprises 16 residues. Trimming stripped 5 bases from V and 0 bases from J, with 14 bases between. The DNA of the CDR3 is TGTGCCAGCAGCCCGCTAACTTCCTCCTCTGGAAACACCATATATTTT. Protein product: CASSPLTSSSGNTIYF. The whole variable domain, filled in from reference TRBV7-9 and TRBJ1-3, reads DTGVSQNPRHKITKRGQNVTFRCDPISEHNRLYWYRQTLGQGPEFLTYFQNEAQLEKSRLLSDRFSAERPKGSFSTLEIQRTEQGDSAMYLCASSPLTSSSGNTIYFGEGSWLTVV.

The chain couples TRBV27 to TRBJ2-1; no clear D. The CDR3 totals 14 residues. Germline CDR1 MNHEY, CDR2 SMNVEV (reference sequence). Trimming pared 7 bases from V and 0 bases from J, leaving 10 bases between. The CDR3 sequence: CASIRLGSYNEQFF. The CDR3, as DNA: TGTGCCAGCATCAGGTTGGGCTCCTACAATGAGCAGTTCTTC.

This chain joins TRBV19 and TRBJ2-7; 8 bases fit TRBD1. The V and J ends lost 4 bases and 0 bases, in that order; junction bases with no gene match: 11. The CDR3 totals 17 residues. Germline CDR1 and CDR2: LNHDA and SQIVND (reference sequence). CDR3 region: CASSKGNRGASSYEQYF. The CDR3 DNA sequence: TGTGCCAGTAGTAAGGGGAACAGGGGGGCCAGCTCCTACGAGCAGTACTTC.

The V and J genes are TRBV20-1 and TRBJ2-4, with TRBD2 matching 12 bases. Trimming at V came to 3 bases and at J to 7 bases, leaving 10 bases not matched to a gene. The CDR3 has 16 amino acids. Germline assignment: CDR1 DFQATT and CDR2 SNEGSKA (reference sequence). CDR3 region: CSASRPSGGDTNIQYF. CDR3 DNA: TGCAGTGCTAGTAGGCCTAGCGGGGGGGATACGAACATTCAGTACTTC.

This clone has only one observation. The genes are TRBV11-2 and TRBJ2-7; weak D call: TRBD2 (6 bases). CDR3 length: 14 residues. Germline assignment: CDR1 SGHAT and CDR2 FQNNGV. Trimming shortened V by 6 bases and J by 2 bases, and 14 bases separated the two germline ends. The CDR3 sequence: CASRYRDSAYEQYF. The CDR3 DNA reads TGTGCCAGCAGGTACCGGGACTCAGCCTACGAGCAGTACTTC. The full variable domain, completed using reference TRBV11-2 and TRBJ2-7, is EAGVAQSPRYKIIEKRQSVAFWCNPISGHATLYWYQQILGQGPKLLIQFQNNGVVDDSQLPKDRFSAERLKGVDSTLKIQPAKLEDSAVYLCASRYRDSAYEQYFGPGTRLTVT.

This chain links TRBV30 with TRBJ2-5; TRBD2 matches at 7 bases. This CDR3 comprises 13 residues. The V gene end was trimmed by 5 bases and the J gene end by 5 bases; junction bases not matched to a gene: 8. Germline CDR1 is GTSNPN and CDR2 is SVGIG (reference sequence). CDR3 DNA: TGTGCCTGGTCCGGGACTACGATGGAGACCCAGTACTTC. This translates into CAWSGTTMETQYF.

This clone was detected only once. CDR3 sequence (DNA): TGTGCCAGCAGGCTGAGGGGGGGGGATCAGACCCAGTACTTC. This gives the protein CASRLRGGDQTQYF. The V and J genes are TRBV5-4 and TRBJ2-5, with D perhaps TRBD2 (7 bases). The CDR3 spans 14 residues. CDR1 and CDR2 (germline): SGHNT, YYREEE (reference sequence). The V end lost 5 bases, the J end lost 6 bases, and 17 bases lay between the germline ends.

V and J are TRBV3-1 (or the pseudogene TRBV3-2) and TRBJ2-7, with no clear D. V lost 4 bases, J lost 2 bases, and 12 bases lay in between. The V gene's germline CDR1 is LGHDT and CDR2 YNNKEL (reference sequence). The CDR3 totals 14 residues. CDR3: CASSPQPGPYEQYF. CDR3 DNA sequence: TGTGCCAGCAGCCCGCAGCCGGGTCCCTACGAGCAGTACTTC.

The genes are TRBV9 and TRBJ2-7; 9 bases are shared with TRBD2. V dropped 4 bases and J dropped 2; count of bases not matched to a gene: 16. The CDR3 contains 18 residues. Germline V gene data show CDR1 as SGDLS and CDR2 as YYNGEE. CDR3: CASSPTLFLAGNPYEQYF. The CDR3 DNA follows: TGTGCCAGCAGCCCTACCCTTTTCCTAGCGGGGAACCCCTACGAGCAGTACTTC.

V gene TRBV6-5 combines with J gene TRBJ2-1, with 8 bases lining up with TRBD2. CDR1 and CDR2 from the germline V gene are MNHEY and SVGAGI. The CDR3 is 15 amino acids. The ends lost 3 bases at V and 8 bases at J; junction bases unmatched: 9. CDR3 coding DNA: TGTGCCAGCAGTTATGTCCCGGGGGGGTCGCATGAGCAGTTCTTC. The encoded protein is CASSYVPGGSHEQFF.

The rearrangement joins TRBV6-5 to TRBJ2-3, with 8 bases aligning to TRBD1. V dropped 6 bases and J dropped 11; count of bases not matched to a gene: 13. The CDR3 length is 14 residues. CDR1 is MNHEY, CDR2 SVGAGI, per germline. CDR3 amino acids: CASRAGTGHDVQYF. The DNA for the CDR3 is TGTGCCAGCAGGGCCGGGACAGGTCATGATGTGCAGTATTTT.

In the case of this clone: A much larger clonotype is one base distant, so this may be a read error. This sequence joins TRBV7-6 and TRBJ1-2; the match to TRBD1 covers 8 bases. V trimming: 5 bases; J trimming: 4 bases; junction bases outside the gene matches: 3. There are 13 residues in the CDR3. Germline V lookup: CDR1 SGHVS, CDR2 FNYEAQ. CDR3 region: CASSPTGVYGYTF. As DNA, the CDR3 is TGTGCCAGCAGCCCGACAGGGGTCTATGGCTACACCTTC. The full variable domain, its missing parts supplied by reference TRBV7-6 and TRBJ1-2, is GAGVSQSPRYKVTKRGQDVALRCDPISGHVSLYWYRQALGQGPEFLTYFNYEAQQDKSGLPNDRFSAERPEGSISTLTIQRTEQRDSAMYRCASSPTGVYGYTFGSGTRLTVV.

This clone was found once. The chain links TRBV29-1 to TRBJ1-2, with 10 nucleotides matching TRBD1. Germline V gene data show CDR1 as SQVTM and CDR2 as ANQGSEA. V was pared by 4 bases and J by 5 bases, with 4 bases of the junction left unmatched. The CDR3 spans 13 residues. This CDR3 reads CSVAPGQGYGYTF. The CDR3 nucleotides read TGCAGCGTTGCGCCGGGACAGGGGTATGGCTACACCTTC.

The chain has TRBV6-5 and TRBJ1-2; D is uncertain. Germline-derived CDR1 and CDR2 are MNHEY and SVGAGI. Trimming stripped 6 bases from V and 7 bases from J, with 9 bases between. The CDR3 runs 11 residues. The CDR3 region has the DNA TGTGCCAGCAGGCGGGGATCTGGCTACACCTTC. This gives the protein CASRRGSGYTF.

In the case of this clone: The sample holds other DNA sequences that translate to the same CDR3. The V gene is TRBV6-5, the J gene TRBJ1-2; 7 bases are shared with TRBD1. J gave up 7 bases and V 0 bases, and 2 bases lay outside the gene matches. The V gene's germline CDR1 is MNHEY and CDR2 SVGAGI. The CDR3 is made up of 13 amino acids. In nucleotides, the CDR3 is TGTGCCAGCAGTTACTCGAGACAGGGTGGCTACACCTTC. Amino acid sequence: CASSYSRQGGYTF.

The rearrangement uses TRBV11-3 and TRBJ2-7, with D maybe TRBD2 (5 bases). The CDR3 is 13 residues long. The germline gives CDR1 SGHNT, CDR2 YENEEA. Trimming cost V 1 base and J 6 bases, with 10 bases left between them. In DNA form, the CDR3 reads TGTGCCAGCAGCTTAGTGGCGGGTTTCGAGCAGTACTTC. It encodes CASSLVAGFEQYF.